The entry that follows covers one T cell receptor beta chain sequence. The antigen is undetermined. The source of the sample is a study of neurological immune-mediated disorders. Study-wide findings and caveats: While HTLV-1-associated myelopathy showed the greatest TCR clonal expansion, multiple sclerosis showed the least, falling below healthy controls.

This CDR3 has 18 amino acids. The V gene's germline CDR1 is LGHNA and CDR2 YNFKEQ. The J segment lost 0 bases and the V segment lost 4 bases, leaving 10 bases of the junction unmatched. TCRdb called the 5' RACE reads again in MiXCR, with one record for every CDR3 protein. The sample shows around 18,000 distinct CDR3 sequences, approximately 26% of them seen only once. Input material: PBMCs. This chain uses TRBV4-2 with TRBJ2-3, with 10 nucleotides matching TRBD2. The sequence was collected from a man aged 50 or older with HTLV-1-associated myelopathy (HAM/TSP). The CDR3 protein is CASSLGAGLATSTDTQYF. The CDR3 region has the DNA TGTGCCAGCAGCCTCGGAGCGGGACTAGCGACTAGCACAGATACGCAGTATTTT.